Included here is one T cell receptor (beta chain) sequence, with context. This entry belongs to a study of CD8 T cells in Susac syndrome. Random hexamers were used to reverse transcribe roughly 0.45 to 1 ug of RNA. Multiplex immunoSEQ PCR targeted 54 Vbeta and 13 Jbeta TCR beta segments. TCRdb itself ran the immunoSEQ multiplex PCR reads through MiXCR, one entry per CDR3 protein. The sample holds 65,000 to 90,000 distinct CDR3 sequences, about 95% seen once. Treatment-naive patients with stable or active relapsing-remitting disease were the multiple sclerosis controls. The TCR was taken from a human donor with multiple sclerosis. Sequencing input: CD8+ T cells from PBMCs.

This chain's CDR3 is CASSQDDRTDTEAFF. The CDR3 region has the DNA TGCGCCAGCAGCCAAGATGATCGGACAGACACTGAAGCTTTCTTT. The chain employs TRBV4-3 and TRBJ1-1; weak D call: TRBD1 (6 bases). Germline V gives CDR1 LGHNA, CDR2 YSLEER. V was cut by 0 bases and J by 3 bases, with 11 bases left in between. The CDR3 is 15 residues long.